This T cell receptor (beta chain) was recovered during a study of OX40 agonist ivuxolimab in advanced cancers. Regarding the research as a whole: Ivuxolimab was an agonistic, fully human IgG2 monoclonal antibody directed against OX40 (CD134), a costimulatory receptor. Intravenous ivuxolimab was administered to patients every 2 weeks at six dose levels: 0.01, 0.1, 0.3, 1.5, 3 and 10 mg/kg. Of the roughly 51 patients in dose escalation, about 20 had hepatocellular carcinoma, about 15 had melanoma, 9 had renal cell carcinoma and 9 had head and neck cancer. In the dose-escalation cohort, 82.7% of patients were male, and the mean age was approximately 64 years, with a range of about 23 to 90. Patients were allowed to have had prior anti-PD-1, anti-PD-L1 or anti-CTLA-4 therapy, and approximately 40% of the dose-escalation patients had previously received checkpoint inhibitors. Partial responses were achieved by three dose-escalation patients, of whom one had hepatocellular carcinoma and two had cutaneous melanoma. The purpose of peripheral TCRbeta sequencing was to test whether ivuxolimab changed TCR sequence diversity and led to clonal T-cell expansion. The monotherapy dose-escalation portion (N of about 57 patients) of the phase I ivuxolimab trial is reported in the paper.

The CDR1 and CDR2 encoded by the germline V gene are MDHEN and SYDVKM. V is cut back by 6 bases and J by 5 bases, with 4 bases in the junction unmatched. Spanning cysteine to phenylalanine, the CDR3 consists of 12 amino acids. The entry retains the CDR3 DNA only, 36 bases that are in frame from base 1. Summary of the overall study and its limitations: After ivuxolimab, CD8+ T cells had more expanded clones than CD4+ T cells on average. Which antigens the clonally expanded peripheral T cells were specific for was not determined. In partial responders in the 0.1-3.0 mg/kg groups, normalized peripheral clonal expansion was found to be among the lowest, especially among CD8+ T cells. Low levels of normalized T-cell clonal expansion were also shown by some nonresponding patients. Clonal expansion of both CD4+ and CD8+ blood T cells was observed from baseline to week 6 at doses 0.1 to 3.0 mg/kg.

Genomic DNA was extracted from sorted cells for sequencing of the TCRbeta CDR3 region. TCRbeta CDR3 regions were sequenced using the immunoSEQ Assay. What TCRdb holds here is the immuneACCESS table cut down to in-frame rearrangements. Part of the clones is not present; checked against another copy, under half of the missing clones reflect an unresolved V gene, and the others are unexplained. The sample includes approximately 51,000 clones, with around 77% observed a single time. The biggest ten clones account for around 2% of the sample. Patients with a history of autoimmune disease or receiving systemic immunosuppression were excluded from the trial. Peripheral blood for TCR sequencing was collected from all dose cohorts at baseline, on cycle 4 day 1, and on cycle 7 day 1. The samples were drawn from a first-in-human, open-label, multicenter phase I dose-escalation trial of ivuxolimab. Adults with locally advanced or metastatic melanoma, renal cell, hepatocellular, or head and neck squamous cell carcinoma were enrolled in the trial. Before TCR sequencing, CD4+ T cells and CD8+ T cells were sorted from peripheral blood as separate populations.

On this clone: It has no known antigen specificity. Qualities for individual bases were not recorded, and no much larger clone is one base off.

The TCR originated in an adult with an advanced solid tumor such as melanoma, head and neck, liver or kidney cancer. The rearranged chain carries TRBV28 and TRBJ2-7, with 7 bases aligning to TRBD2. The sample here was CD4+ or CD8+ T cells sorted from blood, taken in a trial of the OX40 agonist ivuxolimab. The CDR3 in this case is CASRTSFDEQYF. At the DNA level, the sequence is TGTGCCAGCAGGACTAGCTTTGACGAGCAGTACTTC.